Listed here are 20 T cell receptor beta chains from one sample, sequenced in a study of blood T cell repertoires in COVID-19. Produced via immunoSEQ multiplex PCR; TCRdb's table is partial and in-frame only. The table records some 380,000 clones, around 90% of them present only once. Sample: PBMCs or T cells enriched from blood (not recorded which). These receptors were taken from a woman aged 40 to 55 with acute COVID-19.

The chain uses TRBV4-2 and TRBJ2-7; 10 nucleotides line up with TRBD2. Per germline, CDR1 LGHNA and CDR2 YNFKEQ. V lost 2 bases, J lost 0 bases, and 10 bases stayed unmatched. The CDR3 spans 18 residues. CDR3 in DNA: TGTGCCAGCAGCCAAAGAAATCAGCGGGGGGGCCCCTCCTACGAGCAGTACTTC. This codes for CASSQRNQRGGPSYEQYF.

The rearrangement links TRBV25-1 to TRBJ2-7; 7 bases fit TRBD1. Germline CDR1 and CDR2: MGHDK and SYGVNS. V gave up 10 bases and J gave up 3 bases; unmatched junction bases: 12. This CDR3 region has 14 residues. Here the CDR3 DNA reads TGTGCCATCGTTCCCGGGACAGCAATCTACGAGCAGTACTTC. Its translation is CAIVPGTAIYEQYF.

CDR3 DNA: TGTGCCAGCAGCCAAGATAGGGGACTAGCTTTAACTGGGGCCAACGTCCTGACTTTC. Amino acid sequence: CASSQDRGLALTGANVLTF. The chain couples TRBV3-1 (or the pseudogene TRBV3-2) to TRBJ2-6; TRBD2 matches 9 bases. V shed 0 bases and J 2 bases; nucleotides not matched to a gene: 8. Germline V CDR1 and CDR2: LGHDT, YNNKEL (reference sequence). The CDR3 runs 19 residues.

This chain links TRBV27 with TRBJ1-1, with 7 positions matching TRBD1. With V trimmed by 6 bases and J by 8 bases, 3 bases remained unmatched. The CDR3 length is 11 residues. The germline V gene has CDR1 MNHEY and CDR2 SMNVEV (reference sequence). CDR3 nucleotides: TGTGCCAGCAGGGCGGGACAGGAAGCTTTCTTT. It is translated as CASRAGQEAFF.

CDR3 region: CSASQAGANSPLHF. The CDR3 DNA reads TGCAGTGCCAGTCAGGCGGGGGCCAATTCACCCCTCCACTTT. The V call is TRBV20-1, the J call TRBJ1-6, with a weak D call TRBD1 (6 bases). Trimming took 6 bases from V and 7 from J, leaving 16 bases between them. The germline V gene encodes CDR1 DFQATT and CDR2 SNEGSKA (reference sequence). CDR3 length: 14 residues.

J is TRBJ1-1 and V is TRBV6-6; D gene uncertain. Germline-derived CDR1 and CDR2 are MNHNY and SVGAGI (reference sequence). V lost 7 bases, J lost 1 base, and 13 bases lay in between. CDR3 length: 14 amino acids. CDR3 in amino acids: CASTSKGGNTEAFF. The CDR3 DNA is TGTGCCAGCACCAGCAAGGGAGGGAACACTGAAGCTTTCTTT.

This chain links TRBV5-6 with TRBJ1-3; D remains ambiguous. V was cut by 2 bases and J by 2 bases, with 2 bases left in between. Looked up from germline, CDR1 is SGHDT and CDR2 is YYEEEE. There are 12 residues in the CDR3. The CDR3 DNA is TGTGCCAGCAGCTTCGCTGGAAACACCATATATTTT. This sequence encodes CASSFAGNTIYF.

The count of this clone is one. V and J are TRBV5-1 and TRBJ1-4, with TRBD1 matching over 9 bases. The ends lost 5 bases at V and 3 bases at J; junction bases unmatched: 5. CDR3 size: 15 residues. Germline CDR1 is SGHRS and CDR2 is YFSETQ. CDR3 region: CASSSGTGSNEKLFF. In nucleotides, the CDR3 is TGCGCCAGCAGTTCCGGGACAGGGTCTAATGAAAAACTGTTTTTT. The whole variable domain, remainder taken from reference TRBV5-1 and TRBJ1-4, is KAGVTQTPRYLIKTRGQQVTLSCSPISGHRSVSWYQQTPGQGLQFLFEYFSETQRNKGNFPGRFSGRQFSNSRSEMNVSTLELGDSALYLCASSSGTGSNEKLFFGSGTQLSVL.

The CDR3 nucleotides are TGTGCCACCAGTGCGACCGGGGAGCTGTTTTTT. Protein sequence: CATSATGELFF. V usage is TRBV24-1 and J usage is TRBJ2-2; D is unresolved. V was pared by 5 bases and J by 5 bases, with 2 bases between. Germline V gives CDR1 KGHDR, CDR2 SFDVKD. There are 11 residues in the CDR3.

This clone was seen once. V gene TRBV4-2 combines with J gene TRBJ1-1; D uncertain. Germline V gene sequence: CDR1 LGHNA, CDR2 YNFKEQ. With 0 bases removed from V and 0 bases from J, the gap between germline ends came to 8 bases. The CDR3 runs to 15 residues. The CDR3 bases are TGTGCCAGCAGCCAAGAGTCACTTTTGAACACTGAAGCTTTCTTT. Encoded protein: CASSQESLLNTEAFF.

The V gene is TRBV19, the J gene TRBJ2-4, with TRBD1 matching 10 bases. The length of the CDR3 is 18 residues. In germline, CDR1 is LNHDA, CDR2 SQIVND (reference sequence). The V segment lost 0 bases and the J segment 0 bases; nucleotides outside the gene matches: 5. The CDR3 coding sequence is TGTGCCAGTAGTATAGAGTGGGGACAGGGGAGAGCCAAAAACATTCAGTACTTC. Translated, it gives CASSIEWGQGRAKNIQYF.

The gene calls are TRBV2 and TRBJ2-7; TRBD2 matches 7 bases. Germline assignment: CDR1 SNHLY and CDR2 FYNNEI. Unmatched junction bases numbered 2, after V lost 3 bases and J lost 3 bases. The CDR3 is made up of 13 amino acids. CDR3 residues: CASSDGGFYEQYF. CDR3 bases: TGTGCCAGCAGTGACGGGGGGTTCTACGAGCAGTACTTC.

This rearrangement joins TRBV4-1 to TRBJ2-5; 9 nucleotides match TRBD1. Per the germline V gene, CDR1 is MGHRA and CDR2 is YSYEKL. The CDR3 is made up of 15 amino acids. Trimming removed 6 bases from V and 4 bases from J; junction bases left unmatched: 9. In DNA, the CDR3 is TGCGCCAGCAGTGCCGGGACAGGGAAGGGAGAGACCCAGTACTTC. Translation gives CASSAGTGKGETQYF.

The chain joins TRBV27 to TRBJ1-6; D remains ambiguous. Germline assignment: CDR1 MNHEY and CDR2 SMNVEV (reference sequence). This CDR3 is 15 amino acids long. The V end was cut by 6 bases, the J end by 5 bases, with 14 bases between. CDR3 loop: CASRPRGVNNSPLHF. The CDR3 DNA reads TGTGCCAGCAGGCCGCGCGGGGTTAATAATTCACCCCTCCACTTT.

The chain employs TRBV19 and TRBJ1-5, with unresolved D. Germline values: CDR1 LNHDA, CDR2 SQIVND (reference sequence). Trimming cost V 5 bases and J 3 bases, with 8 bases left between them. The CDR3 loop spans 13 amino acids. The CDR3 loop is CASSLRHNQPQHF. CDR3 bases: TGTGCCAGTAGTCTGCGCCACAATCAGCCCCAGCATTTT.

In its sample, this clone was seen once. This chain uses TRBV7-8 with TRBJ2-3; 10 bases are a match to TRBD1. J was trimmed by 2 bases and V by 5 bases; bases with no gene match: 7. CDR3 length equals 16 residues. CDR1 and CDR2 from the germline V gene are SGHVS and FQNEAQ. The CDR3 sequence: CASSPDGTGATDTQYF. CDR3 nucleotides: TGTGCCAGCAGCCCAGATGGGACAGGGGCCACAGATACGCAGTATTTT.

This clone came up once. The CDR3 DNA reads TGTGCCAGCAGCTACCTTGGAGGGAGACAAGAGACCCAGTACTTC. Its protein product is CASSYLGGRQETQYF. This chain links TRBV7-9 with TRBJ2-5, with TRBD2 as a possible D gene (6 bases). V lost 4 bases and J lost 2, with 14 bases in between. This CDR3 is built from 15 residues. Germline V CDR1 and CDR2: SEHNR, FQNEAQ (reference sequence).

The chain links TRBV11-3 to TRBJ2-7; maybe TRBD2 (5 bases). Germline values: CDR1 SGHNT, CDR2 YENEEA. This CDR3 has 12 amino acids. V lost 5 bases, J lost 2 bases, and 7 bases lay in between. The CDR3 region is CASSGETYEQYF. CDR3 DNA sequence: TGTGCCAGCAGCGGGGAGACCTACGAGCAGTACTTC.

The chain recombines TRBV5-1 with TRBJ2-3; D is uncertain. CDR1 and CDR2 from the germline V gene are SGHRS and YFSETQ. The length of the CDR3 is 15 residues. The V end was cut by 0 bases, the J end by 4 bases, with 12 bases between. The CDR3, as DNA: TGCGCCAGCAGCTTGGGAGACTCCCCGGCAGATACGCAGTATTTT. Amino acid sequence: CASSLGDSPADTQYF.

The chain uses TRBV3-1 (or the pseudogene TRBV3-2) and TRBJ1-3, with TRBD1 matching 8 bases. CDR3 size: 16 residues. Germline V CDR1 and CDR2: LGHDT, YNNKEL (reference sequence). V shed 1 base and J 0 bases; nucleotides not matched to a gene: 2. CDR3 DNA sequence: TGTGCCAGCAGCCAAGGACAGGGGCGCTCTGGAAACACCATATATTTT. Amino acids: CASSQGQGRSGNTIYF.